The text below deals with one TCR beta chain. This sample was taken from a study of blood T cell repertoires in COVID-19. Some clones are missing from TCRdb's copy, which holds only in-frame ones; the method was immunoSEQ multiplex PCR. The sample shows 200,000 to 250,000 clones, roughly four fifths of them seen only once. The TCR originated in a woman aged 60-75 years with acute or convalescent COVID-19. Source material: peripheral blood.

The CDR3 nucleotides read TGCAGTGCTTCAGTGGCCTACGAGCAGTACTTC. Encoded protein: CSASVAYEQYF. The V and J genes are TRBV20-1 and TRBJ2-7; no reliable D call. The V gene lost 5 bases and the J gene lost 2 bases, with 7 bases spanning the gap. The CDR3 sequence is 11 residues long. Germline V CDR1 and CDR2: DFQATT, SNEGSKA (reference sequence).